Shown below are 32 T cell receptor beta chains from a single sample sequenced in a study of cytomegalovirus exposure and HLA in healthy donors. This PCR relied on a set of 60 Vbeta primers and 13 Jbeta primers. Data came from immunoSEQ multiplex PCR; TCRdb stores just in-frame clones and leaves some out. The sample records some 130,000 clones, around 80% being singletons. The specimen sequenced was PBMCs. The receptors come from a man in his forties or fifties in good health and CMV-seropositive.

The V and J genes are TRBV5-5 and TRBJ1-3; 9 bases align to TRBD1. The CDR3 covers 16 residues. Germline CDR1 and CDR2: SGHKS and YYEKEE (reference sequence). Germline trimming cut 0 bases from V and 3 bases from J; bases unmatched to any gene: 4. CDR3 DNA sequence: TGTGCCAGCAGCTTGGCCGGGACAGGGAATGGAAACACCATATATTTT. As protein: CASSLAGTGNGNTIYF. Full variable domain (missing parts from reference TRBV5-5 and TRBJ1-3): DAGVTQSPTHLIKTRGQQVTLRCSPISGHKSVSWYQQVLGQGPQFIFQYYEKEERGRGNFPDRFSARQFPNYSSELNVNALLLGDSALYLCASSLAGTGNGNTIYFGEGSWLTVV.

The chain combines TRBV5-1 with TRBJ2-7; 12 bases align to TRBD1. The ends lost 0 bases at V and 5 bases at J; junction bases unmatched: 3. The CDR3 spans 15 residues. Germline CDR1 and CDR2: SGHRS and YFSETQ. CDR3 sequence (DNA): TGCGCCAGCAGCTTGGGTGGGACAGGGGGCCACGAGCAGTACTTC. It specifies CASSLGGTGGHEQYF.

The CDR3, as DNA: TGTGCCAGCAGACCCCGGACTAGGAGGGGCTACGAGCAGTACTTC. It specifies CASRPRTRRGYEQYF. The J gene is TRBJ2-7, the V gene TRBV6-5; 7 positions match TRBD2. CDR3 length equals 15 residues. The germline V gene has CDR1 MNHEY and CDR2 SVGAGI. With 6 bases clipped from V and 3 bases from J, the junction kept 11 bases outside the gene matches.

The chain recombines TRBV6-5 with TRBJ1-5; D is unresolved. V was pared by 5 bases and J by 4 bases, with 12 bases between. Germline CDR1 and CDR2: MNHEY and SVGAGI. This CDR3 is 14 amino acids long. The CDR3 loop reads CASSQRGGNQPQHF. In nucleotides, the CDR3 is TGTGCCAGCAGTCAACGAGGAGGAAATCAGCCCCAGCATTTT.

This chain connects TRBV9 to TRBJ2-7; D is uncertain. This CDR3 region has 12 residues. The germline V gene encodes CDR1 SGDLS and CDR2 YYNGEE. V lost 4 bases to trimming and J lost 0 bases, with 5 bases between them. CDR3 residues: CASSSLSYEQYF. Here the CDR3 DNA reads TGTGCCAGCAGCTCCCTCTCCTACGAGCAGTACTTC.

V usage is TRBV11-2 and J usage is TRBJ2-5; D is perhaps TRBD1 (6 bases). Trimming stripped 5 bases from V and 4 bases from J, with 17 bases between. CDR3 size: 15 residues. CDR1 SGHAT and CDR2 FQNNGV come from the germline V gene. CDR3: CASSRTAPSLETQYF. CDR3 nucleotides: TGTGCCAGCAGCCGGACAGCACCCTCTTTAGAGACCCAGTACTTC.

There are many counts of this clone. The V call is TRBV6-5, the J call TRBJ2-1; TRBD1 is a possible D gene (6 bases). The length of the CDR3 is 13 residues. Trimming took 8 bases from V and 4 from J, leaving 12 bases between them. Germline values: CDR1 MNHEY, CDR2 SVGAGI. This CDR3 reads CASQKGEYNEQFF. CDR3 nucleotides: TGTGCCAGCCAAAAGGGGGAATACAATGAGCAGTTCTTC.

This CDR3 is CSGGWAELNTQYF. CDR3 DNA: TGCAGCGGGGGCTGGGCGGAGCTGAATACGCAGTATTTT. The chain carries TRBV29-1 and TRBJ2-3; D is possibly TRBD1 (5 bases). V was pared by 7 bases and J by 7 bases, with 18 bases between. CDR3 length equals 13 residues. Germline assignment: CDR1 SQVTM and CDR2 ANQGSEA.

This clone was seen a handful of times. J is TRBJ1-1 and V is TRBV19, with unresolved D. From germline, CDR1 is LNHDA and CDR2 SQIVND (reference sequence). CDR3 size: 14 residues. V lost 5 bases and J lost 4, with 14 bases in between. This CDR3 reads CASSGLRGATEAFF. The CDR3 bases are TGTGCCAGTAGTGGTTTACGGGGAGCCACTGAAGCTTTCTTT.

The rearrangement links TRBV2 to TRBJ2-7; D ambiguous. This CDR3 contains 15 residues. V lost 0 bases to trimming and J lost 2 bases, with 11 bases between them. Germline CDR1 SNHLY, CDR2 FYNNEI. CDR3 residues: CASSEAIAIAYEQYF. The CDR3 DNA follows: TGTGCCAGCAGTGAAGCGATAGCCATAGCCTACGAGCAGTACTTC.

This clone showed up just once. This chain links TRBV9 with TRBJ2-3; D is uncertain. Germline-derived CDR1 and CDR2 are SGDLS and YYNGEE. The ends were cut back, 4 bases at V and 0 bases at J, with 12 bases in the middle. CDR3 length equals 15 residues. The CDR3 spells CASSFLTQSTDTQYF. The CDR3 DNA sequence: TGTGCCAGCAGCTTCCTGACTCAGAGCACAGATACGCAGTATTTT.

As regards this clone: Its ends do not fully match the called genes, so a read error is possible. The V gene is TRBV19, the J gene TRBJ1-2; 9 bases line up with TRBD1. This CDR3 comprises 12 residues. Germline V lookup: CDR1 LNHDA, CDR2 SQIVND (reference sequence). This chain's CDR3 is CASSMGQGKSDF. CDR3 in DNA: TGTGCCAGTAGTATGGGACAGGGCAAGAGCGACTTC.

This clone appeared a few times. J is TRBJ1-2 and V is TRBV2; D is undetermined. Germline V CDR1 and CDR2: SNHLY, FYNNEI. Deletions cut 2 bases from V and 7 bases from J, with 8 bases between. The CDR3 length is 12 residues. The CDR3 DNA is TGTGCCAGCAGTGAACGTGCGGGTGGCTACACCTTC. As protein: CASSERAGGYTF.

This clone appeared once. V usage is TRBV6-5 and J usage is TRBJ2-7; D call uncertain. The CDR3 extends over 14 amino acids. V lost 0 bases to trimming and J lost 0 bases, with 6 bases between them. The germline gives CDR1 MNHEY, CDR2 SVGAGI. The CDR3 is CASSYSAVSYEQYF. The CDR3 DNA sequence: TGTGCCAGCAGTTACTCCGCAGTCTCCTACGAGCAGTACTTC.

This rearrangement joins TRBV6-4 to TRBJ1-2, with a tentative D call TRBD1 (6 bases). The germline V and J ends were trimmed by 0 bases and 2 bases, with 10 bases remaining between them. The CDR3 runs to 15 residues. Germline V gives CDR1 MRHNA, CDR2 SNTAGT. Here the CDR3 DNA reads TGTGCCAGCAGTGACTCGGGGGCGCCGAACTATGGCTACACCTTC. Its translation is CASSDSGAPNYGYTF.

The chain carries TRBV10-2 and TRBJ2-1; TRBD2 aligns across 11 bases. The trim removed 6 bases at V and 3 bases at J, leaving 4 bases unmatched. Germline lookup yields CDR1 WSHSY and CDR2 SAAADI. CDR3 length: 15 amino acids. CDR3: CASRKTSGDYNEQFF. The CDR3 DNA reads TGCGCCAGCAGAAAGACTAGCGGGGACTACAATGAGCAGTTCTTC.

V usage is TRBV10-3 and J usage is TRBJ1-2; TRBD1 might be the D (6 bases). The CDR3 has 14 amino acids. Trimming pared 3 bases from V and 0 bases from J, leaving 8 bases between. In germline, CDR1 is ENHRY, CDR2 SYGVKD. CDR3 residues: CAISEAGANYGYTF. The CDR3 DNA sequence: TGTGCCATCAGTGAAGCAGGGGCTAACTATGGCTACACCTTC.

In its sample, this clone was seen a few times. The chain carries TRBV5-6 and TRBJ1-5, with D possibly being TRBD1 (6 bases). The CDR3 spans 14 residues. The V and J ends lost 0 bases and 5 bases respectively, with 9 bases between them. The germline CDR1 and CDR2 sequences are SGHDT and YYEEEE. The CDR3 DNA reads TGTGCCAGCAGCTTGGACAGGGTCGATCAGCCCCAGCATTTT. Its translation: CASSLDRVDQPQHF.

This sequence joins TRBV2 and TRBJ1-2, with TRBD1 matching 8 bases. Germline CDR1 SNHLY, CDR2 FYNNEI. Trimming at V came to 7 bases and at J to 5 bases, leaving 15 bases not matched to a gene. This CDR3 is built from 16 residues. CDR3 coding DNA: TGTGCCAGCATCGGCATCCGGGACAGGAGGAATTATGGCTACACCTTC. This translates into CASIGIRDRRNYGYTF.

This clone was observed a handful of times. This sequence joins TRBV6-1 and TRBJ2-1; the D is unclear. There are 14 residues in the CDR3. Trimming cost V 3 bases and J 0 bases, with 6 bases left between them. Germline lookup yields CDR1 MNHNS and CDR2 SASEGT. The CDR3: CASSETGSYNEQFF. The CDR3, as DNA: TGTGCCAGCAGTGAGACGGGCTCCTACAATGAGCAGTTCTTC.

The chain combines TRBV5-1 with TRBJ1-5; tentative D call: TRBD1 (5 bases). The ends were cut back, 0 bases at V and 7 bases at J, with 14 bases in the middle. CDR3 length equals 15 residues. The germline V gene encodes CDR1 SGHRS and CDR2 YFSETQ. The CDR3 reads CASSLADSFTQPQHF. The CDR3 DNA reads TGCGCCAGCAGCTTGGCCGACAGTTTCACCCAGCCCCAGCATTTT.

J is TRBJ1-2 and V is TRBV7-9; TRBD1 might be the D (5 bases). CDR1 is SEHNR and CDR2 is FQNEAQ in the germline V gene (reference sequence). V lost 3 bases to trimming and J lost 3 bases, with 8 bases between them. There are 13 residues in the CDR3. The DNA of the CDR3 is TGTGCCAGCAGCTTCCAGGGCCACTATGGCTACACCTTC. As protein: CASSFQGHYGYTF.

The chain uses TRBV7-8 and TRBJ1-6; 7 bases fit TRBD1. CDR3 length: 14 residues. J was trimmed by 10 bases and V by 6 bases; bases with no gene match: 9. Germline loops: CDR1 SGHVS, CDR2 FQNEAQ. The CDR3, as DNA: TGTGCCAGCAGAGCTACAGGGGTGGAATCACCCCTCCACTTT. This sequence encodes CASRATGVESPLHF.

Only a few counts were recorded for this clone. The chain links TRBV30 to TRBJ1-1, with TRBD1 matching over 8 bases. Germline CDR1 and CDR2: GTSNPN and SVGIG (reference sequence). V trimming: 8 bases; J trimming: 1 base; junction bases outside the gene matches: 0. The CDR3 covers 11 residues. The CDR3 DNA follows: TGTGCCGGACAGGGGAACACTGAAGCTTTCTTT. This translates into CAGQGNTEAFF. Together with reference TRBV30 and TRBJ1-1, the CDR3 gives the full variable domain: SQTIHQWPATLVQPVGSPLSLECTVEGTSNPNLYWYRQAAGRGLQLLFYSVGIGQISSEVPQNLSASRPQDRQFILSSKKLLLSDSGFYLCAGQGNTEAFFGQGTRLTVV.

The chain joins TRBV6-5 to TRBJ1-1; D might be TRBD1 (5 bases). The CDR3 is made up of 16 amino acids. V lost 1 base, J lost 3 bases, and 15 bases lay in between. Germline V gene lookup returns CDR1 MNHEY and CDR2 SVGAGI. The CDR3 is CASSYLGGRMHTEAFF. DNA for the CDR3: TGTGCCAGCAGTTACTTGGGGGGACGGATGCACACTGAAGCTTTCTTT.

In this sample, this clone turned up a few times. CDR3 in DNA: TGTGCCAGCTCACCAAGGCGACAAACTGAAGCTTTCTTT. Its protein product is CASSPRRQTEAFF. This rearrangement joins TRBV18 to TRBJ1-1; D is unclear. Trimming took off 2 bases at V and 5 bases at J, with 9 bases between the two ends. Germline V lookup: CDR1 KGHSH, CDR2 LQKENI. The CDR3 has 13 residues.

This clone appeared a few times. The chain joins TRBV18 to TRBJ2-1; D is possibly TRBD2 (6 bases). Germline V gene data show CDR1 as KGHSH and CDR2 as LQKENI. The CDR3 covers 13 residues. The germline V and J ends were trimmed by 3 bases and 9 bases, with 12 bases remaining between them. The CDR3 protein is CASSPWGDGEQFF. The CDR3 DNA reads TGTGCCAGCTCACCTTGGGGGGACGGTGAGCAGTTCTTC.

This chain connects TRBV6-5 to TRBJ2-5; 8 bases are a match to TRBD2. The J segment lost 4 bases and the V segment lost 4 bases, leaving 11 bases of the junction unmatched. The CDR3 length is 16 residues. Germline V gene sequence: CDR1 MNHEY, CDR2 SVGAGI. The CDR3 loop reads CASSLAAGVELETQYF. The CDR3 bases are TGTGCCAGCAGTTTGGCAGCGGGAGTCGAGTTAGAGACCCAGTACTTC.

Remarks on this clone: An end of the junction differs from the germline gene, which may be a read error. V usage is TRBV7-9 and J usage is TRBJ1-1; the D is unclear. The CDR3 loop spans 13 amino acids. Germline assignment: CDR1 SEHNR and CDR2 FQNEAQ (reference sequence). The CDR3 protein is CSSSLGVNTEAFF. The CDR3 DNA follows: TGTTCCAGCAGCTTGGGCGTGAACACTGAAGCTTTCTTT.

The CDR3 coding sequence is TGTGCCAGCAGCCCACTAATAGCGGGAGGGCCTACGGATGAGCAGTTCTTC. It translates to CASSPLIAGGPTDEQFF. The rearrangement links TRBV11-1 to TRBJ2-1; TRBD2 aligns across 11 bases. CDR1 and CDR2 (germline): SGHAT, FQDESV (reference sequence). Trimming took 5 bases from V and 8 from J; bases not matched to a gene: 14. This CDR3 region has 17 residues.

The J gene is TRBJ1-2, the V gene TRBV10-3; 8 nucleotides agree with TRBD1. CDR1 and CDR2 (germline): ENHRY, SYGVKD. This CDR3 has 14 amino acids. J gave up 1 base and V 4 bases, and 2 bases lay outside the gene matches. The CDR3 protein is CAISATGGNYGYTF. In DNA, the CDR3 is TGTGCCATCAGTGCTACAGGGGGTAACTATGGCTACACCTTC.

This clone is a singleton in its sample. This rearrangement joins TRBV4-1 to TRBJ2-7, with D hard to call. Trimming removed 5 bases at V and 2 bases at J, with 10 bases between. This CDR3 region has 13 residues. CDR1 is MGHRA, CDR2 YSYEKL, per germline. CDR3 sequence: CASSFDLTYEQYF. The CDR3 DNA is TGCGCCAGCAGCTTCGACTTGACCTACGAGCAGTACTTC.